The text below deals with one T cell receptor beta chain. Antigen specificity is unknown. The data stem from a study of cytomegalovirus exposure and HLA in healthy donors. With 60 Vbeta and 13 Jbeta primers, the PCR was carried out. Generated by immunoSEQ multiplex PCR, the TCRdb table keeps only in-frame clones and is missing some. This sample yields some 150,000 clones, of which roughly 70% are seen a single time; 4.2% belongs to the top ten. Trimming cost V 5 bases and J 5 bases; bases outside gene matches: 12. From germline, CDR1 is LNHDA and CDR2 SQIVND (reference sequence). CDR3 length: 16 amino acids. Broader study findings: V segments that were indistinguishable, TRBV6-2 and TRBV6-3 among them, were omitted from analysis.

Sequencing was carried out using PBMCs. J is TRBJ2-3 and V is TRBV19; 8 bases agree with TRBD1. The sequence was obtained from a man aged 50 to 59 in good health and CMV-seropositive. The CDR3 sequence is CASSLPSGGRRDTQYF. Here the CDR3 DNA reads TGTGCCAGTAGTCTCCCTTCAGGGGGCCGGCGAGATACGCAGTATTTT. Using reference TRBV19 and TRBJ2-3 for the parts outside the CDR3, the full variable domain is DGGITQSPKYLFRKEGQNVTLSCEQNLNHDAMYWYRQDPGQGLRLIYYSQIVNDFQKGDIAEGYSVSREKKESFPLTVTSAQKNPTAFYLCASSLPSGGRRDTQYFGPGTRLTVL.